The TCR beta chain under discussion was sequenced for a study of CD8 T cells in ankylosing spondylitis. The CDR3 sequence is 13 residues long. Trimming took 6 bases from V and 7 from J; bases not matched to a gene: 8. A single record per CDR3 protein comes from TCRdb applying MiXCR to the 5' RACE reads. The table lists 250,000 or so distinct CDR3 sequences, about 10% of them singletons. V and J are TRBV12-3 or TRBV12-4 and TRBJ1-2, with 7 bases fitting TRBD1. The origin of this receptor is a male donor with ankylosing spondylitis or in good health (not recorded which). Sequenced: blood, either unsorted or a sorted T cell fraction (not recorded which). In nucleotides, the CDR3 is TGTGCCAGCAGACCCGACAGGGTGACTGGCTACACCTTC. Its translation: CASRPDRVTGYTF.